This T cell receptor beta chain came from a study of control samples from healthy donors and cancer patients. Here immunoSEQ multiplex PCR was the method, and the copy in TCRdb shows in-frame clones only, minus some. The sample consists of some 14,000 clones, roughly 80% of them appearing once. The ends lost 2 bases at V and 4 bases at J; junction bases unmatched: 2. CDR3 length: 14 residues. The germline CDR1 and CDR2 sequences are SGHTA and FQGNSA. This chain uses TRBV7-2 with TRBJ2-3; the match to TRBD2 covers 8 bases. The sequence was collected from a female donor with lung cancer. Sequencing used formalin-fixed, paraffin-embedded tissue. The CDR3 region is CASSLKAGADTQYF. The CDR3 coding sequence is TGTGCCAGCAGCTTAAAAGCGGGAGCAGATACGCAGTATTTT.